What follows describes a single T cell receptor (beta chain). Per the original data handling: By means of reference gene primer amplification, nucleated cell counts were estimated. The assay was immunoSEQ multiplex PCR, and TCRdb's table has in-frame clones only and misses some. V and J calls and clone size come straight from that table; D and trimming were deduced from the DNA. The sample contains about 120,000 clones, 90% of which appear only once. The germline gives CDR1 SGHAT, CDR2 FQDESV (reference sequence). The CDR3 length is 14 residues. Trimming left V 1 base short and J 6 bases short, with 10 bases between. The sample belongs to a study of blood T cell repertoires in COVID-19. Overall study context: The origin of the acute and convalescent COVID-19 samples was the United States, Italy and Spain. The cDNA or gDNA used as material had been derived from T cells, B-cell-depleted T cells, or PBMCs.

The chain has TRBV11-1 and TRBJ2-1; D uncertain. The receptor comes from a human donor with active COVID-19. The donor label of this sample is uncertain. Sequencing was performed on peripheral blood. The CDR3 spells CASSLVARSNEQFF. The CDR3 region has the DNA TGTGCCAGCAGCTTAGTGGCTAGAAGCAATGAGCAGTTCTTC.